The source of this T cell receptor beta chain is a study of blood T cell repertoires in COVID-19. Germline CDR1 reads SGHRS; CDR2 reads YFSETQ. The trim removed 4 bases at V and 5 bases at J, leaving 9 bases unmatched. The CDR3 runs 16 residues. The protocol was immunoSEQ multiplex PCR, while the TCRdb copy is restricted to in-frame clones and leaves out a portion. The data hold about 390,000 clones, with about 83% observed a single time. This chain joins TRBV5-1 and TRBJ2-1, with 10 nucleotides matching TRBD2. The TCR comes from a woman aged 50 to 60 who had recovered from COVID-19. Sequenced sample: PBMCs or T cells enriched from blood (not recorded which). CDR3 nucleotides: TGCGCCAGCAGCACGATAGCGGGGGGACCAAACAATGAGCAGTTCTTC. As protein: CASSTIAGGPNNEQFF.